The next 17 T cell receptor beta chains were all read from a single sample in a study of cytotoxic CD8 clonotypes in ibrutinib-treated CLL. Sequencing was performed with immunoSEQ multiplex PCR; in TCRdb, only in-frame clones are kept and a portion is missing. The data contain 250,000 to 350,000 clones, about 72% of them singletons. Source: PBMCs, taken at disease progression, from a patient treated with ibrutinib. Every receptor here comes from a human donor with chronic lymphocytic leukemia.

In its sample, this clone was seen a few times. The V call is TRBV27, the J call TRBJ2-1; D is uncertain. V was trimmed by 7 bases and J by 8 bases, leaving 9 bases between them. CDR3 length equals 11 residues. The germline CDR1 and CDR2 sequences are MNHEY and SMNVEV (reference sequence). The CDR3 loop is CASIGGDEQFF. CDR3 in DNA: TGTGCCAGCATTGGTGGGGATGAGCAGTTCTTC.

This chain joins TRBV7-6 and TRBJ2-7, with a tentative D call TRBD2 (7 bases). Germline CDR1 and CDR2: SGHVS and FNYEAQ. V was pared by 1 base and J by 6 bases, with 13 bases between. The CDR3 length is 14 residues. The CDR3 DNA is TGTGCCAGCAGCTTAGGAGGGGGGGTCGGCGAGCAGTACTTC. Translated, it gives CASSLGGGVGEQYF.

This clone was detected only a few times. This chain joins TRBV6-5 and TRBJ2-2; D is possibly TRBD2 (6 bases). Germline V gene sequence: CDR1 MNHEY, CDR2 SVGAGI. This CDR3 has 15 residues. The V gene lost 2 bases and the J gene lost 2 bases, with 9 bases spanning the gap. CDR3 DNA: TGTGCCAGCAGTTACGCACTAGCAAACACCGGGGAGCTGTTTTTT. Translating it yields CASSYALANTGELFF.

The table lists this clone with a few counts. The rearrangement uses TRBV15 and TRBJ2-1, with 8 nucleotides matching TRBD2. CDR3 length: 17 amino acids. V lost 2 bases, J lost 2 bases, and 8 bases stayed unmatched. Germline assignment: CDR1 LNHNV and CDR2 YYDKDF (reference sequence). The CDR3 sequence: CATSRFGLAETYNEQFF. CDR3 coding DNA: TGTGCCACCAGCAGATTTGGACTAGCAGAAACCTACAATGAGCAGTTCTTC. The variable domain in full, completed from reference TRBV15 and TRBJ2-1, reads DAMVIQNPRYQVTQFGKPVTLSCSQTLNHNVMYWYQQKSSQAPKLLFHYYDKDFNNEADTPDNFQSRRPNTSFCFLDIRSPGLGDTAMYLCATSRFGLAETYNEQFFGPGTRLTVL.

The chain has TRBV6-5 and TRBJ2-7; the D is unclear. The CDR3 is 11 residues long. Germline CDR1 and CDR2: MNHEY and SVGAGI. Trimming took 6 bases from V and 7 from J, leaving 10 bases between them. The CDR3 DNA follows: TGTGCCAGCAGGGGTGTTTGGGAGCAGTACTTC. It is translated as CASRGVWEQYF.

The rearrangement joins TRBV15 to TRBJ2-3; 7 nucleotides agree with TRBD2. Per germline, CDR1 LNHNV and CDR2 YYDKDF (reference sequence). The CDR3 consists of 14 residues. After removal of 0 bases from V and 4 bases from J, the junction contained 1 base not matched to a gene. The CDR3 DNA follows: TGTGCCACCAGCAGAGATCGGGGGGCAGATACGCAGTATTTT. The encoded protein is CATSRDRGADTQYF.

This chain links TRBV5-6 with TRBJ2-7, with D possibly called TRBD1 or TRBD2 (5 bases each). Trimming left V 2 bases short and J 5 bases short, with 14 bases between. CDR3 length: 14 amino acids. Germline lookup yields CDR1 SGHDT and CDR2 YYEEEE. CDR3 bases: TGTGCCAGCAGCTTTGAAGGGACCCAAGACGAGCAGTACTTC. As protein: CASSFEGTQDEQYF.

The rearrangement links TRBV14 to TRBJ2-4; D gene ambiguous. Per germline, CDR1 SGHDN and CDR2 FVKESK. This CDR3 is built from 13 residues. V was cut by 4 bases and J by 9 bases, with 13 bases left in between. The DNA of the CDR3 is TGTGCCAGCAGCCGCGAGCTCTGGGGCATTCAGTACTTC. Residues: CASSRELWGIQYF.

CDR3 region: CASSPQTGGEQYF. In nucleotides, the CDR3 is TGTGCCAGCAGCCCCCAGACAGGAGGCGAGCAGTACTTC. The chain is built from TRBV9 and TRBJ2-7, with D tentatively TRBD1 (6 bases). Trimming took 4 bases from V and 6 from J, leaving 14 bases between them. The CDR3 length is 13 residues. CDR1 is SGDLS and CDR2 is YYNGEE in the germline V gene.

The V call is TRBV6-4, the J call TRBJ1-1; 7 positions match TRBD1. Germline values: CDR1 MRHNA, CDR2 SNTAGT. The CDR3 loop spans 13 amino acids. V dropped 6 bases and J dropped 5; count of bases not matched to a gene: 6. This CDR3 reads CASSQTGSTEAFF. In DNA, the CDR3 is TGTGCCAGCAGCCAGACAGGGTCAACTGAAGCTTTCTTT.

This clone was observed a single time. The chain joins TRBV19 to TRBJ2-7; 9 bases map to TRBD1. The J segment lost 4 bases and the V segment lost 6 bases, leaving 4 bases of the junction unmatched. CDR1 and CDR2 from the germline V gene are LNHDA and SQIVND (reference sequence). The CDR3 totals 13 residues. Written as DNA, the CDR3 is TGTGCCAGTAGAAGGACAGGGGATTACGAGCAGTACTTC. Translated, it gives CASRRTGDYEQYF. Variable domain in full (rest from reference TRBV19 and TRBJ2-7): DGGITQSPKYLFRKEGQNVTLSCEQNLNHDAMYWYRQDPGQGLRLIYYSQIVNDFQKGDIAEGYSVSREKKESFPLTVTSAQKNPTAFYLCASRRTGDYEQYFGPGTRLTVT.

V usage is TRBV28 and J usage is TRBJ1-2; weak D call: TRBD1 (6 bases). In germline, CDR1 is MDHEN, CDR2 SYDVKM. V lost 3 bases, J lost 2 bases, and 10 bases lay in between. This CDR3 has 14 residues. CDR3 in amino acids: CASSFWGANYGYTF. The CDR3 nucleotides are TGTGCCAGCAGTTTTTGGGGGGCGAACTATGGCTACACCTTC.

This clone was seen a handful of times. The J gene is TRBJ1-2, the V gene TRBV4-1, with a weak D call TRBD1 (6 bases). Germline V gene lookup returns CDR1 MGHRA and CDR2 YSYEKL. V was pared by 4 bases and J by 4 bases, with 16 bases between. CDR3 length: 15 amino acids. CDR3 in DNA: TGCGCCAGCAGCCCGATCCTGGACAGATTCTATGGCTACACCTTC. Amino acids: CASSPILDRFYGYTF.

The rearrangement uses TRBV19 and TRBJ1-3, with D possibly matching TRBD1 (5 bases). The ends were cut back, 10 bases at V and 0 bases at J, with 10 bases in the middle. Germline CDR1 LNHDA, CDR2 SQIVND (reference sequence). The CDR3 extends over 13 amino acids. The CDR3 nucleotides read TGTGCCACTGGGGGGATCTCTGGAAACACCATATATTTT. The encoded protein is CATGGISGNTIYF.

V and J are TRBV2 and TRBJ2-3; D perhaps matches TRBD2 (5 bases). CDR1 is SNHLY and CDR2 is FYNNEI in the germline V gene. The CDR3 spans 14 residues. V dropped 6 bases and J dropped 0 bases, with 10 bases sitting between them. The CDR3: CASSGVASTDTQYF. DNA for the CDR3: TGTGCCAGCAGCGGGGTAGCTAGCACAGATACGCAGTATTTT.

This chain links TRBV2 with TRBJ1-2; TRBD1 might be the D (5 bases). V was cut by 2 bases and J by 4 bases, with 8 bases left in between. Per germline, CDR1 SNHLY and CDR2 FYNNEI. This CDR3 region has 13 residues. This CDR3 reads CASSERQGYGYTF. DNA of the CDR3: TGTGCCAGCAGTGAACGGCAGGGCTATGGCTACACCTTC.

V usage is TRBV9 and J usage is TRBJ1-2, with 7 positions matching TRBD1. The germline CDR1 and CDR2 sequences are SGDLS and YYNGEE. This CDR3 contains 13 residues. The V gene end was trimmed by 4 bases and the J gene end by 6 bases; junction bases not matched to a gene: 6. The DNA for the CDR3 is TGTGCCAGCAGCCCCGGGACAGCCGATGGCTACACCTTC. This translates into CASSPGTADGYTF. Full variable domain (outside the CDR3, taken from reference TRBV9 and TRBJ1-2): DSGVTQTPKHLITATGQRVTLRCSPRSGDLSVYWYQQSLDQGLQFLIQYYNGEERAKGNILERFSAQQFPDLHSELNLSSLELGDSALYFCASSPGTADGYTFGSGTRLTVV.